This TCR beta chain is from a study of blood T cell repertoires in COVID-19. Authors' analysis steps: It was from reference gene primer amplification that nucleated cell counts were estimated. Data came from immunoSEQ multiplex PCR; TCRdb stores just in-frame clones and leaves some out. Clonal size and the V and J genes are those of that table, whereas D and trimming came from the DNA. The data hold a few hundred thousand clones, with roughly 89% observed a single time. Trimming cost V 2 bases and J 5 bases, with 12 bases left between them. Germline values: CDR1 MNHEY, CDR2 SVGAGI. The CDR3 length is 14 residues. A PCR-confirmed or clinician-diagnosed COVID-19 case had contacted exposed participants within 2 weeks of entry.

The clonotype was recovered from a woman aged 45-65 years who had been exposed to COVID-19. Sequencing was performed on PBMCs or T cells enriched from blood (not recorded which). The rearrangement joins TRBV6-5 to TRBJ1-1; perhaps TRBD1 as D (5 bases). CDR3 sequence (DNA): TGTGCCAGCAGTTACCGGGGGGTATGGACTGAAGCTTTCTTT. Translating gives CASSYRGVWTEAFF.